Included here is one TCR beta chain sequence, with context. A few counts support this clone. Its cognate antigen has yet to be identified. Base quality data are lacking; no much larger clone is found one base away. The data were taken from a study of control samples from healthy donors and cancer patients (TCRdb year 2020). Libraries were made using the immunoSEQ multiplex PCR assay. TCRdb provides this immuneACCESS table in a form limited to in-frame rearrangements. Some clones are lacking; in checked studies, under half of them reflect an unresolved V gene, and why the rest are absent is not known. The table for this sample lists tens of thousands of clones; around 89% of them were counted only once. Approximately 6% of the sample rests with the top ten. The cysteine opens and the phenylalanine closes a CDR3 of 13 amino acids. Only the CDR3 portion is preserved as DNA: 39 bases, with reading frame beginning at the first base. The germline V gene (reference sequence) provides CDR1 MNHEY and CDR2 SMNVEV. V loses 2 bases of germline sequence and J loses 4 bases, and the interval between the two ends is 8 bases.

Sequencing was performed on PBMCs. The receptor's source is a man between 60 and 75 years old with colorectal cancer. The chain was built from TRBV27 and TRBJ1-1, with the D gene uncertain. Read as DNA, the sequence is TGTGCCAGCAGTTTAAGGTGGGGCACTGAAGCTTTCTTT. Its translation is CASSLRWGTEAFF.